The entry that follows covers one TCR beta chain sequence. Each CDR3 protein is one row after TCRdb ran MiXCR on the RT-PCR reads. The repertoire holds about 680,000 distinct CDR3 sequences, with 14% as singletons. Specimen: memory CD4+ T cells from blood. The clonotype comes from a female donor in good health, serving as a healthy control.

CDR3 bases: TGCAGTGCTAGAGATGTGGGGCCAGGCAATGAGCAGTTCTTC. It encodes CSARDVGPGNEQFF. The genes are TRBV20-1 and TRBJ2-1; weak D call: TRBD1 (5 bases). This CDR3 is built from 14 residues. The ends were cut back, 0 bases at V and 6 bases at J, with 12 bases in the middle. CDR1 and CDR2 (germline): DFQATT, SNEGSKA (reference sequence).